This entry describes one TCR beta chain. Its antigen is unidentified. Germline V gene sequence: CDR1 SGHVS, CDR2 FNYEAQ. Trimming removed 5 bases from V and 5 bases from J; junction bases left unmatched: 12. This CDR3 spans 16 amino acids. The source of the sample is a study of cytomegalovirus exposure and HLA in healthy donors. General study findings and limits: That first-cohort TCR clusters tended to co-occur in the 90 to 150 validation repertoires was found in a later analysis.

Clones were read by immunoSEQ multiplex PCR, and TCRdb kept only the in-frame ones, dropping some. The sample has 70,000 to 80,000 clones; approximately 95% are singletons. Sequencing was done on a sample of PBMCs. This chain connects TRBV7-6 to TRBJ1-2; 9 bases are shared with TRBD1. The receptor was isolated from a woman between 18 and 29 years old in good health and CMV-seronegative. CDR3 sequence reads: CASSNSRQGGGYGYTF. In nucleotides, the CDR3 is TGTGCCAGCAGCAACTCTCGACAGGGGGGAGGGTATGGCTACACCTTC.